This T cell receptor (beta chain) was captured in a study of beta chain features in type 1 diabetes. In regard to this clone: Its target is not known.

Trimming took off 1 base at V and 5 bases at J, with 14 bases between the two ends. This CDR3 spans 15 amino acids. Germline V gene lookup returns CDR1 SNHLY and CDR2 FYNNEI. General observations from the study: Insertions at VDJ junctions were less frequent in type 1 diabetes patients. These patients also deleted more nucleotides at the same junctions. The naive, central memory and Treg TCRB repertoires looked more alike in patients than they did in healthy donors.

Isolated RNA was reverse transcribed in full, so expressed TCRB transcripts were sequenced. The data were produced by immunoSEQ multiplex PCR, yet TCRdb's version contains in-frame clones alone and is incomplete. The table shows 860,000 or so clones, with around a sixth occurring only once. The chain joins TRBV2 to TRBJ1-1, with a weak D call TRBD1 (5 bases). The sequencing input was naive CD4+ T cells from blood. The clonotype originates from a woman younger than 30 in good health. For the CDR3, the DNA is TGTGCCAGCAGTGAAGTCCTGGACATTGGGACTGAAGCTTTCTTT. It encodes CASSEVLDIGTEAFF.